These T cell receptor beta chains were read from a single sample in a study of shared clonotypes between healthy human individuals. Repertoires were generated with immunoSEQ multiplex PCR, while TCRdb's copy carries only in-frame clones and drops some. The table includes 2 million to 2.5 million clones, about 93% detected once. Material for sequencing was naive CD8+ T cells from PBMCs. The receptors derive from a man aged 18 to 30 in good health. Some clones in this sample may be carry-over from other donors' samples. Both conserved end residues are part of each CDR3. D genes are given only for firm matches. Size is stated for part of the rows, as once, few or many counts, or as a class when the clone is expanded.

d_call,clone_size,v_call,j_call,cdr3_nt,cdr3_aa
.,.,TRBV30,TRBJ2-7,TGTGCCTGGAGTGCCCCCTCCGAGCAGTACTTC,CAWSAPSEQYF
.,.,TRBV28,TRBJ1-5,TGTGCCCTATCCGGAGGGGGCAATCAGCCCCAGCATTTT,CALSGGGNQPQHF
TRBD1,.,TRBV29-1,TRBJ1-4,TGCAGCGTTGAAGTGAGACAGGGCCTTCGTGGGGATAATGAAAAACTGTTTTTT,CSVEVRQGLRGDNEKLFF
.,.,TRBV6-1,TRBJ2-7,TGTGCCAGCAGTGAAGCGGTTTCTGGGACAAGCTCCTACGAGCAGTACTTC,CASSEAVSGTSSYEQYF
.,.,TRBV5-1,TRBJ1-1,TGCGCCAGCAGCTTGGGGGCGGGCACTGAAGCTTTCTTT,CASSLGAGTEAFF
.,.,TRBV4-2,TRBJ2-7,TGTGCCAGCAGCCAAGTTGACAGCAGCTCCTACGAGCAGTACTTC,CASSQVDSSSYEQYF
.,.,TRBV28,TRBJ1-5,TGTGCCAGCAGTTGGGGTCAGCCCCAGCATTTT,CASSWGQPQHF
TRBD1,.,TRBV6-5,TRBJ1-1,TGTGCCAGCAGTATCTCTCAGGGGGCGAGTGAAGCTTTCTTT,CASSISQGASEAFF
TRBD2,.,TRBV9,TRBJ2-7,TGTGCCAGCAGCGAGGGAGGATTAGCGGGAGACTACGAGCAGTACTTC,CASSEGGLAGDYEQYF
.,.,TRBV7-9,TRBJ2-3,TGTGCCAGCAGCCCGAGGGTGAGGGTAACAGATACGCAGTATTTT,CASSPRVRVTDTQYF
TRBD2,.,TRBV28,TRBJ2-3,TGTGCCAGCAGTCCCCTAGCGGAGGGAATCACAGATACGCAGTATTTT,CASSPLAEGITDTQYF
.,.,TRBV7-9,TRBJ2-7,TGTGCCAGCAGCTTAGGCTTCCAGGCGGGTTCCTACGAGCAGTACTTC,CASSLGFQAGSYEQYF
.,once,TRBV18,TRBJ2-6,TGTGCCAGCTCACCTGGTACACGGCTGGTTGCCAACGTCCTGACTTTC,CASSPGTRLVANVLTF
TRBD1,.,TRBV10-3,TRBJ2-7,TGTGCCATCTGGGACAGGGGTGGCGAGCAGTACTTC,CAIWDRGGEQYF
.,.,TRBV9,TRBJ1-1,TGTGCCAGCAGCGAAGCCGGGATTATGAACACTGAAGCTTTCTTT,CASSEAGIMNTEAFF
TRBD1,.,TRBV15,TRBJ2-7,TGTGCCACCAGTGAGACAGGGGGGACCTACGAGCAGTACTTC,CATSETGGTYEQYF
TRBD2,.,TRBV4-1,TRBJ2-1,TGCGCCAGCAGCCAAGACTCTAGCGGGAGGGCCGGCGAGCAGTTCTTC,CASSQDSSGRAGEQFF
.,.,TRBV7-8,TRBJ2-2,TGTGCCAGCAGGCCCACAGGGGGGGGACTGAACACCGGGGAGCTGTTTTTT,CASRPTGGGLNTGELFF
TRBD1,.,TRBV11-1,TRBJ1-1,TGTGCCAGCAGCTTGGTTTCAGGGGGGAGGACTGAAGCTTTCTTT,CASSLVSGGRTEAFF
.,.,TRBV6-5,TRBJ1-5,TGTGCCAGCAGGGTCGGGGCGGAGGGCAATCAGCCCCAGCATTTT,CASRVGAEGNQPQHF
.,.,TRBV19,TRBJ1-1,TGTGCCAGTAGTCGCCCACAGGCTTTCGACACTGAAGCTTTCTTT,CASSRPQAFDTEAFF
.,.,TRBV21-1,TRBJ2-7,TGTGCCAGCAGCTCCCCACTCCACACCATTTCCTACGAGCAGTACTTC,CASSSPLHTISYEQYF
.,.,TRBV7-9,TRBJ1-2,TGTGCCAGCAGCTCCACTAAAAAGGGGGTAAACTATGGCTACACCTTC,CASSSTKKGVNYGYTF
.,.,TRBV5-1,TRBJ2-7,TGCGCCAGCAGCTTATTGGCGGGAAGCTCCTACGAGCAGTACTTC,CASSLLAGSSYEQYF
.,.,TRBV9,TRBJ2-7,TGTGCCAGCAGCGTAGGGGTTCGGAACGAGCAGTACTTC,CASSVGVRNEQYF
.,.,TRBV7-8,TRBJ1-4,TGTGCCAGCAGCTTTTGGAATGAAAAACTGTTTTTT,CASSFWNEKLFF
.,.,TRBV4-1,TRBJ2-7,TGCGCCAGCAGCCAAGAGGGCGGCAGCCCCTTGTACGAGCAGTACTTC,CASSQEGGSPLYEQYF
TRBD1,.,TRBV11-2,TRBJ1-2,TGTGCCAGCAGCTGGGGACAGGGAAACTATGGCTACACCTTC,CASSWGQGNYGYTF
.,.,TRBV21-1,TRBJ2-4,TGTGCCAGCAGCGCTCGAGAATTAGGAGGGTTGAGGGCCAAAAACATTCAGTACTTC,CASSARELGGLRAKNIQYF
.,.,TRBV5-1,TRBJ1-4,TGCGCCAGCAGCTCCGGGGGGGAAAAACTGTTTTTT,CASSSGGEKLFF
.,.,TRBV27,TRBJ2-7,TGTGCCAGTCGAGGGTCCCCCTACGAGCAGTACTTC,CASRGSPYEQYF
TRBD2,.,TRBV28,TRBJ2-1,TGTGCCAGCGGGAGGGTATACAATGAGCAGTTCTTC,CASGRVYNEQFF
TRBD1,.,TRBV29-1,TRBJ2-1,TGCAGCGTCCAGCTCAAACGACAGGGGCCCTTTTACAATGAGCAGTTCTTC,CSVQLKRQGPFYNEQFF
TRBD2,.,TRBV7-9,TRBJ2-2,TGTGCCAGCAGCTTAGCTTCCGCGGGAGCCGGGGAGCTGTTTTTT,CASSLASAGAGELFF
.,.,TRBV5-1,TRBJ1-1,TGCGCCAGCAGCTTCCCCACCGCGGCGGAGAACACTGAAGCTTTCTTT,CASSFPTAAENTEAFF
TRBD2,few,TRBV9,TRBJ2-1,TGTGCCAGCAGCGTAGTAGCGGGAGAGTACAATGAGCAGTTCTTC,CASSVVAGEYNEQFF